This T cell receptor beta chain was sequenced during a study of CXCR3-negative and CXCR3-positive naive CD8 T cells. Study at large: With about 1.5 +/- 0.3 million reads per library, the TRB reads numbered some 130 million in total. Overall study results and limits: Researchers reported similar TRBV-TRBJ usage in naive CXCR3-negative and CXCR3-positive cells, though memory differed. TRB CDR3s were more hydrophobic in CXCR3-positive than in CXCR3-negative naive cells.

As regards this clonotype: The antigen remains unidentified.

Germline V gene data show CDR1 as SQVTM and CDR2 as ANQGSEA. The CDR3 is made up of 16 amino acids. UMI-labeled 5' RACE TRB cDNA libraries were prepared from the cells. Using the 5' RACE reads, TCRdb records one entry per CDR3 protein without DNA. This specimen shows 41,000 or so distinct CDR3 sequences; the ten leading clones hold about 1.9%. Within the CD8+ T cell compartment, naive cells were CD45RO-CCR7+CD27+CD95-. The sequenced sample was naive CXCR3- CD8+ T cells from blood. Subset indicated: CD45RO-CCR7+CD27+CD95- naive CD8+ T cells lacking CXCR3 (TNR3-). The chain couples TRBV29-1 to TRBJ2-5; TCRdb's D call of TRBD2 is untestable without DNA. The receptor comes from a human donor in good health. Some clones in this sample may be carry-over from other donors' samples. CDR3 amino acids: CSVEGLSEDVKETQYF.